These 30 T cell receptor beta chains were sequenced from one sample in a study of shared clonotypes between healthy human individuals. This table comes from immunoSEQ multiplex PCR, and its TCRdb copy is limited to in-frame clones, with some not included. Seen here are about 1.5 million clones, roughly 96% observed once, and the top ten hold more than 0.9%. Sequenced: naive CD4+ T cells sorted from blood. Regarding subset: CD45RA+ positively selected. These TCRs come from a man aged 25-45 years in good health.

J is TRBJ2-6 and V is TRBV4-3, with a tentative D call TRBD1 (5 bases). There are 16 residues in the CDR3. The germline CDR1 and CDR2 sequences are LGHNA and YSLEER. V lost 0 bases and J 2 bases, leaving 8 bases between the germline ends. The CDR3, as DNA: TGCGCCAGCAGCCAAGATACAGGTACTGGGGCCAACGTCCTGACTTTC. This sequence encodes CASSQDTGTGANVLTF.

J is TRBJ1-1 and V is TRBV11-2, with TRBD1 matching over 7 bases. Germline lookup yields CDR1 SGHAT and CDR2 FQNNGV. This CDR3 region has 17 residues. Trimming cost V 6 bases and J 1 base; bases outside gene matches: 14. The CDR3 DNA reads TGTGCCAGCAGGTTCCCGGGACAGCCTTTTCGGAACACTGAAGCTTTCTTT. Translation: CASRFPGQPFRNTEAFF. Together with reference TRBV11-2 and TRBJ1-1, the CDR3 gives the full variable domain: EAGVAQSPRYKIIEKRQSVAFWCNPISGHATLYWYQQILGQGPKLLIQFQNNGVVDDSQLPKDRFSAERLKGVDSTLKIQPAKLEDSAVYLCASRFPGQPFRNTEAFFGQGTRLTVV.

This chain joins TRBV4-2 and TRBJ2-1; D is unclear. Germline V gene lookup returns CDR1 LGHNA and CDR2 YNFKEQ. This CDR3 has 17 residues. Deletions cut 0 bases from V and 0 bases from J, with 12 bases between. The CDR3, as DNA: TGTGCCAGCAGCCAAGATAGGACGGATGCCTCCTACAATGAGCAGTTCTTC. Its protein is CASSQDRTDASYNEQFF.

CDR3 in amino acids: CASRKLGQGSYEQYF. For the CDR3, the DNA is TGCGCCAGCAGGAAGTTGGGACAGGGATCCTACGAGCAGTACTTC. The chain recombines TRBV5-1 with TRBJ2-7; 9 bases align to TRBD1. The CDR3 has 15 residues. Germline CDR1 SGHRS, CDR2 YFSETQ. The J segment lost 1 base and the V segment lost 5 bases, leaving 7 bases of the junction unmatched.

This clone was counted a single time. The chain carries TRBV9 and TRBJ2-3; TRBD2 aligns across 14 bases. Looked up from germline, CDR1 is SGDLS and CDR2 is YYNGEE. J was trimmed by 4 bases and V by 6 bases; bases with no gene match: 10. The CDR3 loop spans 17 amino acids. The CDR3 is CASTPGLAGEWADTQYF. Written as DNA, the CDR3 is TGTGCCAGCACTCCGGGACTAGCGGGAGAATGGGCAGATACGCAGTATTTT.

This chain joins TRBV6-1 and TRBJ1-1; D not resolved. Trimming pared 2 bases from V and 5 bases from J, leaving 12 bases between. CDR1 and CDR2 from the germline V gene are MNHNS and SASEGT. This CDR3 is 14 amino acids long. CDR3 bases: TGTGCCAGCAGTGAAAGAAGCCCGGCGACTGAAGCTTTCTTT. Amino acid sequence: CASSERSPATEAFF.

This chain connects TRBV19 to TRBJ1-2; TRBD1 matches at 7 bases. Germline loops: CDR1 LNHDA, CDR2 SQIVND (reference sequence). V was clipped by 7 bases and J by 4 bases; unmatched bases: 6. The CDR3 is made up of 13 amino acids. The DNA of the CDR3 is TGTGCCAGTACCTTTCGGGACAGCTATGGCTACACCTTC. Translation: CASTFRDSYGYTF.

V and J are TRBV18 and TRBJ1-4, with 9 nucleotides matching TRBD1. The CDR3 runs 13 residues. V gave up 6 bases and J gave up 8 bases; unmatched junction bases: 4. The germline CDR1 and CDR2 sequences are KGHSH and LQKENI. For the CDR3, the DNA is TGTGCCAGCTCTTTCGGGACAGGGGAAAAACTGTTTTTT. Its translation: CASSFGTGEKLFF.

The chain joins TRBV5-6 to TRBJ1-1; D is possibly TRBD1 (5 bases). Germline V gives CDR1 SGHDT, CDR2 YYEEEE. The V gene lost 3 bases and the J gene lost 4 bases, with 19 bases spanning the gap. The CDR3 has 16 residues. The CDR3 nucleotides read TGTGCCAGCAGCTCCGCAGGGAGCGGTAGAGGCACTGAAGCTTTCTTT. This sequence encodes CASSSAGSGRGTEAFF.

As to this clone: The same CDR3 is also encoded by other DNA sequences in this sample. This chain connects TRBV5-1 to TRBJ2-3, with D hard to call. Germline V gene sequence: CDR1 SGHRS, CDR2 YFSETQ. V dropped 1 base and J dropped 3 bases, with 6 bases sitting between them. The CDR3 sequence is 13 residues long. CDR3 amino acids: CASSLSITDTQYF. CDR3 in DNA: TGCGCCAGCAGCTTGTCCATAACAGATACGCAGTATTTT.

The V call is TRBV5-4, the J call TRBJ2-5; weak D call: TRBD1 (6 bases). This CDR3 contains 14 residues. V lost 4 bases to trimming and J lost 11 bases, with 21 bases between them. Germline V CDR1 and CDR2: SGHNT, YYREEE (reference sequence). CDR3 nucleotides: TGTGCCAGCAGCCGAGTGGGGGCGCCTTCGGAACAGTACTTC. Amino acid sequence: CASSRVGAPSEQYF.

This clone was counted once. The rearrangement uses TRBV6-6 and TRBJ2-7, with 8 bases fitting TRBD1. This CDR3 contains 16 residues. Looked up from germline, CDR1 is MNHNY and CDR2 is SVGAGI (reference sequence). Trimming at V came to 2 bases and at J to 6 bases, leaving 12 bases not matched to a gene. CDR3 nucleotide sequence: TGTGCCAGCAGTTACGAAATAGGGACAGGATGGGTCGAGCAGTACTTC. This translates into CASSYEIGTGWVEQYF.

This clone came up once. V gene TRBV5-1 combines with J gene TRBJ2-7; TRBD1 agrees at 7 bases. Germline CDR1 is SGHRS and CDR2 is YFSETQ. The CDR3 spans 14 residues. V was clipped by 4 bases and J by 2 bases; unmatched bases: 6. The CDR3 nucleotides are TGCGCCAGCAGCATTCGGACAGGAGCCTACGAGCAGTACTTC. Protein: CASSIRTGAYEQYF.

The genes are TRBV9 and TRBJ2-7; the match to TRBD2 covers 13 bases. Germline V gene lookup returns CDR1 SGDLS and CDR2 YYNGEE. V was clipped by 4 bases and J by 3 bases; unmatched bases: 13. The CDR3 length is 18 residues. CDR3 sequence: CASSTGLAGQSYDYEQYF. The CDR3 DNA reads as TGTGCCAGCAGCACGGGACTAGCGGGACAATCCTATGACTACGAGCAGTACTTC.

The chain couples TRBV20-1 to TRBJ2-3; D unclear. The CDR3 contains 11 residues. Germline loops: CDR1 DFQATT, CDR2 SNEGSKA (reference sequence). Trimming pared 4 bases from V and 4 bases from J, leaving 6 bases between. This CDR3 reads CSAKAADTQYF. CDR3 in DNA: TGCAGTGCTAAAGCCGCAGATACGCAGTATTTT.

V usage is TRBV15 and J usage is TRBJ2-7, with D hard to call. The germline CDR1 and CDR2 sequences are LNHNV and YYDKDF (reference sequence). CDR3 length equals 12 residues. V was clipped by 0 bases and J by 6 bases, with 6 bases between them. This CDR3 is CATSRESSEQYF. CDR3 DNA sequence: TGTGCCACCAGCAGAGAATCGAGCGAGCAGTACTTC.

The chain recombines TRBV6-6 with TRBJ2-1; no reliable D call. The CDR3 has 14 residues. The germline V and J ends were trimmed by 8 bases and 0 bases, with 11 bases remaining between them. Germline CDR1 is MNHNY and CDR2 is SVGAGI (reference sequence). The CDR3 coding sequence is TGTGCCAGCGGTGCGACCAGCTCCTACAATGAGCAGTTCTTC. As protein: CASGATSSYNEQFF.

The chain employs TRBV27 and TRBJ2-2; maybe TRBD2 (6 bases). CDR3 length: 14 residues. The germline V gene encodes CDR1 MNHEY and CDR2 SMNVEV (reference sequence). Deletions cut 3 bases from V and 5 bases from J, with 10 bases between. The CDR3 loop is CASSFRGGTGELFF. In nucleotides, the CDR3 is TGTGCCAGCAGTTTCCGGGGAGGAACCGGGGAGCTGTTTTTT.

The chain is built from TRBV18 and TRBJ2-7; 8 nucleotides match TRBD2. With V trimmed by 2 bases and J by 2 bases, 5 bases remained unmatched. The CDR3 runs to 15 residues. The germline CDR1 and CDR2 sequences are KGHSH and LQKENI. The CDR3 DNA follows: TGTGCCAGCTCACCAAAAGCGGGAGTAGCCTACGAGCAGTACTTC. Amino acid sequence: CASSPKAGVAYEQYF.

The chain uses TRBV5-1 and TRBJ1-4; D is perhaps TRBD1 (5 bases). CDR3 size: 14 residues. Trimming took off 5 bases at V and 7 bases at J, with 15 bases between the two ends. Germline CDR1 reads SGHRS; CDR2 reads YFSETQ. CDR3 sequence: CASRRDGTFEKLFF. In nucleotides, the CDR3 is TGCGCCAGCAGGCGGGACGGTACTTTTGAAAAACTGTTTTTT.

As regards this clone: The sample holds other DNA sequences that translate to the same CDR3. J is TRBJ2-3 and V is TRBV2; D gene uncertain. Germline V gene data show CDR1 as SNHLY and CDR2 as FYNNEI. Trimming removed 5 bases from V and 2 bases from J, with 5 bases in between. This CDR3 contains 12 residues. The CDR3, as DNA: TGTGCCAGCAGTCAATACACAGATACGCAGTATTTT. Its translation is CASSQYTDTQYF.

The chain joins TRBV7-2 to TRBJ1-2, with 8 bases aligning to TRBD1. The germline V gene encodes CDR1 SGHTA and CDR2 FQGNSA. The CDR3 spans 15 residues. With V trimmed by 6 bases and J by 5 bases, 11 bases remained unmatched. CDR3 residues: CASSLRDRSFYGYTF. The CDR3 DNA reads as TGTGCCAGCAGTCTCCGGGACAGGTCTTTTTATGGCTACACCTTC.

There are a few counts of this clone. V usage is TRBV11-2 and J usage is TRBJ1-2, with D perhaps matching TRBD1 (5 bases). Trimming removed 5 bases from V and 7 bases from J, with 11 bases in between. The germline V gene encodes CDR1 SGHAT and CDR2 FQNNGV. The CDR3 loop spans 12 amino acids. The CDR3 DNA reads TGTGCCAGCAGCCAGGGATTCGGTGGCTACACCTTC. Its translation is CASSQGFGGYTF.

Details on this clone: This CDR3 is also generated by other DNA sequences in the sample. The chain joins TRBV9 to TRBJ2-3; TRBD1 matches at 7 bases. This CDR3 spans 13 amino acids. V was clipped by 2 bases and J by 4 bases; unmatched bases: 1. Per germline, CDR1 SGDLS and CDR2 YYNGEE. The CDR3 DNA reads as TGTGCCAGCAGCGTTGACAGGGCAGATACGCAGTATTTT. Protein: CASSVDRADTQYF.

DNA for the CDR3: TGCGCCAGCAGCGGCAGGGGGCTTCCTATGATTGAGGGAGCTTTCTTT. Amino acid sequence: CASSGRGLPMIEGAFF. The V call is TRBV10-2, the J call TRBJ1-1, with 8 bases lining up with TRBD1. Trimming removed 6 bases from V and 10 bases from J; junction bases left unmatched: 19. Germline CDR1 WSHSY, CDR2 SAAADI. The CDR3 runs to 16 residues.

CDR3 sequence reads: CASISSGTSREQYF. CDR3 nucleotide sequence: TGTGCCAGCATCTCCTCCGGGACTAGCCGCGAGCAGTACTTC. The chain employs TRBV6-6 and TRBJ2-7; 9 bases align to TRBD2. There are 14 residues in the CDR3. Losses at the gene ends were 7 bases for V and 6 bases for J; bases not matched to a gene: 10. The germline V gene encodes CDR1 MNHNY and CDR2 SVGAGI (reference sequence).

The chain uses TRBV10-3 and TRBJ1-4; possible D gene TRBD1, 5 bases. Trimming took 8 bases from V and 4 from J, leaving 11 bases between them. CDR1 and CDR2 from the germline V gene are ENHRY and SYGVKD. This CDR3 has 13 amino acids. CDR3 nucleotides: TGTGCCATCGGGGACCGAGATAATGAAAAACTGTTTTTT. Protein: CAIGDRDNEKLFF.

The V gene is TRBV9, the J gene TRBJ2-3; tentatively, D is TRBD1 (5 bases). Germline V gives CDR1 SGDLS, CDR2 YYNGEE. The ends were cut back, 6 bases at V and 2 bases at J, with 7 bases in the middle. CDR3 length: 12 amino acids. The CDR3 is CASTRDTDTQYF. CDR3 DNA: TGTGCCAGCACCAGGGACACAGATACGCAGTATTTT.

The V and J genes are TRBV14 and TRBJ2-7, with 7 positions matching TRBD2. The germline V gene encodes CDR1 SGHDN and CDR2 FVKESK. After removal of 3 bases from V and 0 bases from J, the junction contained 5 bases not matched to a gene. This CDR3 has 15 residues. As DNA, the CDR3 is TGTGCCAGCAGCCATCCGGGACTACGCTCCTACGAGCAGTACTTC. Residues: CASSHPGLRSYEQYF.

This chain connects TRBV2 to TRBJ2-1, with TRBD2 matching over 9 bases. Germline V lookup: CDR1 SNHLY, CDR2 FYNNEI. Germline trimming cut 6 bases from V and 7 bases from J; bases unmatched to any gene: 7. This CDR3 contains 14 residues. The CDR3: CASRQGLAENEQFF. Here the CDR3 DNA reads TGTGCCAGCAGACAGGGACTAGCCGAGAATGAGCAGTTCTTC. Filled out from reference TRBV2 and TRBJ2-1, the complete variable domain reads EPEVTQTPSHQVTQMGQEVILRCVPISNHLYFYWYRQILGQKVEFLVSFYNNEISEKSEIFDDQFSVERPDGSNFTLKIRSTKLEDSAMYFCASRQGLAENEQFFGPGTRLTVL.